This T cell receptor (beta chain) was observed in a study of immune heterogeneity within non-small cell lung tumors. Bulk tumor genomic DNA, around 600 ng per sample, was the template. Biopsies, several per primary tumor and spaced far apart, were collected during surgery. Before undergoing curative surgery, patients had newly diagnosed non-small cell lung cancer that was untreated. The donors were patients with newly diagnosed non-small cell lung cancer undergoing curative-intent surgery. This clonotype is labeled as medium-sized. Its antigen is still unknown. A multiplex PCR containing 32 V primers and 13 J primers was used to amplify TCR beta CDR3. Each CDR3 protein gets one entry after TCRdb re-called the multiplex PCR reads with MiXCR. The data hold some 10,000 distinct CDR3 sequences, with roughly 30% observed a single time. Findings and limits, study-wide: A moderate but significant correlation was found, linking local T-cell clonality with local tumor mutational burden (R roughly 0.31).

In germline, CDR1 is MDHEN, CDR2 SYDVKM. Trimming shortened V by 7 bases and J by 1 base, and 14 bases separated the two germline ends. This CDR3 comprises 14 residues. Specimen: lung tumor tissue. The gene calls are TRBV28 and TRBJ2-7; a weak D match, TRBD1 (6 bases). The TCR was taken from a woman aged 55-69 years with non-small cell lung cancer. This chain's CDR3 is CASKDRLPSYEQYF. CDR3 DNA sequence: TGTGCCAGCAAAGACAGGCTCCCTTCCTACGAGCAGTACTTC.